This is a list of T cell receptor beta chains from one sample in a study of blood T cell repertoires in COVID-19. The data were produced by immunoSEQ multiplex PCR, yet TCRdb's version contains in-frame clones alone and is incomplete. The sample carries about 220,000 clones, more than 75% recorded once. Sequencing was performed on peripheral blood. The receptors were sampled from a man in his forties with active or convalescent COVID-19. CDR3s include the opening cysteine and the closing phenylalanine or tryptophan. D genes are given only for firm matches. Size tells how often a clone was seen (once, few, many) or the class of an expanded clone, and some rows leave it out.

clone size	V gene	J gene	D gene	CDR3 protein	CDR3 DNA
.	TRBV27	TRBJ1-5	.	CASTQGFGQPQHF	TGTGCCAGCACCCAGGGGTTCGGTCAGCCCCAGCATTTT
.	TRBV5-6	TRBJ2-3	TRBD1	CASSLAPGGRVDTQYF	TGTGCCAGCAGCTTGGCTCCAGGGGGCAGGGTAGATACGCAGTATTTT
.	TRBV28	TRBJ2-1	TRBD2	CASSFGVRSGSSYNEQFF	TGTGCCAGCAGTTTCGGGGTCAGAAGCGGGAGCTCCTACAATGAGCAGTTCTTC
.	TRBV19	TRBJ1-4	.	CASRIGEGEKLFF	TGTGCCAGTAGGATCGGGGAGGGTGAAAAACTGTTTTTT
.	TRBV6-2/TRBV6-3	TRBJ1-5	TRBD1	CASSYSRTGGFSNQPQHF	TGTGCCAGCAGTTACTCCAGGACAGGGGGATTTAGCAATCAGCCCCAGCATTTT
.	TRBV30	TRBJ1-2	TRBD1	CAWMRGQQGVGYGYTF	TGTGCCTGGATGAGGGGACAACAGGGGGTGGGCTATGGCTACACCTTC
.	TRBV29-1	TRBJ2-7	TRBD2	CSVSIAGGPNEQYF	TGCAGCGTCTCGATAGCGGGAGGGCCGAACGAGCAGTACTTC
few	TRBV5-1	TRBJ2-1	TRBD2	CASSWGLVAFGEQFF	TGCGCCAGCAGCTGGGGACTAGTAGCGTTCGGTGAGCAGTTCTTC
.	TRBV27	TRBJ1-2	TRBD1	CASRQWSIGGDSYTF	TGTGCCAGCAGGCAATGGTCAATAGGGGGCGATAGCTACACCTTC
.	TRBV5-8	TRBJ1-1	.	CASSLGGSGGAFF	TGTGCCAGCAGCTTGGGAGGGTCAGGTGGAGCTTTCTTT
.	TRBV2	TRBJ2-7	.	CASRDSTSSYEQYF	TGTGCCAGCCGAGACAGCACCAGCTCCTACGAGCAGTACTTC
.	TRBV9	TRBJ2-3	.	CASSVKDTQYF	TGTGCCAGCAGCGTCAAAGATACGCAGTATTTT
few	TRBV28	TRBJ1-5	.	CASSFQKPGQPQHF	TGTGCCAGCAGTTTCCAAAAGCCGGGTCAGCCCCAGCATTTT
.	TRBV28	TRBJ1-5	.	CASSLWGRNQPQHF	TGTGCCAGCAGTTTGTGGGGGCGCAATCAGCCCCAGCATTTT
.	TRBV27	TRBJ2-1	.	CASSLTANNEQFF	TGTGCCAGCAGTTTAACAGCTAACAATGAGCAGTTCTTC
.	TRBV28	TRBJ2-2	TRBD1	CASSSGTGGSGELFF	TGTGCCAGCAGTTCGGGGACAGGGGGCTCCGGGGAGCTGTTTTTT
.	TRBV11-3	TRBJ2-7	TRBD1	CASSAGQGATYEQYF	TGTGCCAGCAGCGCCGGACAGGGGGCAACCTACGAGCAGTACTTC
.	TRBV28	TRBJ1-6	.	CASSYRESSYNSPLHF	TGTGCCAGCAGTTACCGAGAAAGCTCCTATAATTCACCCCTCCACTTT
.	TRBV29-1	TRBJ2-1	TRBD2	CSVTREYHNEQFF	TGCAGCGTTACGCGGGAGTACCACAATGAGCAGTTCTTC
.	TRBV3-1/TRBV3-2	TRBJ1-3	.	CASSRAGTGNTIYF	TGTGCCAGCAGCCGAGCAGGGACTGGAAACACCATATATTTT
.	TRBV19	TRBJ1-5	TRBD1	CASKVGGQQYQPQHF	TGTGCCAGTAAGGTGGGGGGACAGCAATATCAGCCCCAGCATTTT
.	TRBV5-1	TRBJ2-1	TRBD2	CASSLVGLASNEQFF	TGCGCCAGCAGCTTGGTTGGACTAGCATCCAATGAGCAGTTCTTC
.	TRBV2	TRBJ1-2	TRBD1	CASSSTGATGGYTF	TGTGCCAGCAGTTCTACAGGGGCGACGGGGGGCTACACCTTC
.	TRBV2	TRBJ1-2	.	CASRLGGSNYGYTF	TGTGCCAGCAGGCTAGGGGGATCAAACTATGGCTACACCTTC
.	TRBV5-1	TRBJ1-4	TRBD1	CASSLGISAGGQATNEKLFF	TGCGCCAGCAGCTTGGGTATTTCGGCAGGGGGTCAGGCAACTAATGAAAAACTGTTTTTT
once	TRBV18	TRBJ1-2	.	CASSPGLEGYTF	TGTGCCAGCTCGCCCGGACTGGAGGGCTACACCTTC
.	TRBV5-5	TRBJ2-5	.	CASSLYTSNQETQYF	TGTGCCAGCAGCTTGTATACATCCAACCAAGAGACCCAGTACTTC
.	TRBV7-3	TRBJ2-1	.	CASSLGGLVHSYNEQFF	TGTGCCAGCAGCTTAGGGGGGTTGGTCCACTCCTACAATGAGCAGTTCTTC
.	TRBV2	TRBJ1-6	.	CASTGDSSSYNSPLHF	TGTGCCAGCACAGGAGACAGTAGCTCCTATAATTCACCCCTCCACTTT
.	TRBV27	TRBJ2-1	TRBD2	CASSLAAGGLDYNEQFF	TGTGCCAGCAGCCTTGCGGCGGGGGGGCTGGACTACAATGAGCAGTTCTTC
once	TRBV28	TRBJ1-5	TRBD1	CASSLIGQGINQPQHF	TGTGCCAGCAGTTTAATTGGACAGGGGATCAATCAGCCCCAGCATTTT
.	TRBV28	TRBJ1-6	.	CASVTTGPNSPLHF	TGTGCCAGCGTTACGACAGGACCTAATTCACCCCTCCACTTT
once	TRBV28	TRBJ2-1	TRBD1	CATGTALTYNEQFF	TGTGCCACCGGGACAGCCCTTACCTACAATGAGCAGTTCTTC
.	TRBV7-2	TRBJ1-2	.	CASSAHEDGYTF	TGTGCCAGCAGCGCACACGAAGATGGCTACACCTTC
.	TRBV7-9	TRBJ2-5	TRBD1	CASSYRGTEETQYF	TGTGCCAGCAGCTACAGGGGAACCGAAGAGACCCAGTACTTC
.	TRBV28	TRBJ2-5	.	CASGRRTPQYF	TGTGCCAGCGGGAGGAGAACGCCCCAGTACTTC
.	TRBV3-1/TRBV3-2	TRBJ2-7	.	CASSRPGSAYEQYF	TGTGCCAGCAGCCGTCCGGGGAGCGCCTACGAGCAGTACTTC
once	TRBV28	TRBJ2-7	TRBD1	CASSLGTEDYEQYF	TGTGCCAGCAGTTTGGGGACAGAGGACTACGAGCAGTACTTC
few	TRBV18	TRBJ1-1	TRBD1	CASSPGTGGIWNTEAFF	TGTGCCAGCTCACCGGGGACAGGGGGGATTTGGAACACTGAAGCTTTCTTT
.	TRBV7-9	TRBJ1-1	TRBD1	CASYRSDRVTEAFF	TGTGCCAGCTATAGATCGGACAGGGTCACTGAAGCTTTCTTT
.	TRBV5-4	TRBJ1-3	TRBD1	CASSYSGTGSGNTIYF	TGTGCCAGCAGCTACTCCGGGACAGGGTCTGGAAACACCATATATTTT